The 32 T cell receptor beta chains below come from one sample, sequenced in a study of early T cells in non-severe SARS-CoV-2 infection. One entry per CDR3 protein, called by TCRdb with MiXCR from the 5' RACE reads. This sample has fewer than 120,000 distinct CDR3 sequences, with roughly 12% found just once. Here the sequenced sample was whole blood, taken at baseline. The origin of the receptors is an adult who was a healthcare worker with PCR-confirmed SARS-CoV-2 infection or an uninfected control (not recorded which).

This clonotype was seen a few times. The chain couples TRBV6-5 to TRBJ2-5; 11 bases line up with TRBD2. V lost 6 bases to trimming and J lost 3 bases; unmatched junction nucleotides: 3. Germline V gene sequence: CDR1 MNHEY, CDR2 SVGAGI. The CDR3 is 14 amino acids. In nucleotides, the CDR3 is TGTGCCAGCAGGCCGGGACTAGCGGAAGAGACCCAGTACTTC. It specifies CASRPGLAEETQYF.

This CDR3 reads CASSSRTGINTEAFF. In DNA, the CDR3 is TGTGCCAGCAGCTCCCGGACAGGGATCAACACTGAAGCTTTCTTT. J is TRBJ1-1 and V is TRBV11-2; 8 bases fit TRBD1. CDR1 and CDR2 from the germline V gene are SGHAT and FQNNGV. After removal of 4 bases from V and 2 bases from J, the junction contained 6 bases not matched to a gene. This CDR3 comprises 15 residues.

The chain links TRBV20-1 to TRBJ2-3; D call uncertain. Between the trimmed V and J ends, which lost 6 bases and 0 bases, there was a span of 7 bases. The length of the CDR3 is 12 residues. The V gene's germline CDR1 is DFQATT and CDR2 SNEGSKA (reference sequence). As DNA, the CDR3 is TGCAGTGCCGCGCCTAGCACAGATACGCAGTATTTT. Translating gives CSAAPSTDTQYF.

This clonotype was counted only a few times. The chain links TRBV7-9 to TRBJ2-3, with D maybe TRBD1 (5 bases). This CDR3 contains 15 residues. Germline CDR1 reads SEHNR; CDR2 reads FQNEAQ (reference sequence). The germline V and J ends were trimmed by 5 bases and 6 bases, with 18 bases remaining between them. Written as DNA, the CDR3 is TGTGCCAGCAGCCCCAAGGGCACCGCAGGGGATACGCAGTATTTT. The encoded protein is CASSPKGTAGDTQYF.

This clonotype occurred many times. The chain has TRBV7-7 and TRBJ2-5, with 7 bases identical to TRBD2. Germline V gene lookup returns CDR1 SSHAT and CDR2 FNYEAQ (reference sequence). The junction had 2 bases not matched to a gene; V was cut back by 1 base and J by 6 bases. The CDR3 sequence is 13 residues long. The CDR3 loop reads CASSLGEGKTQYF. In DNA, the CDR3 is TGTGCCAGCAGCTTAGGGGAGGGGAAGACCCAGTACTTC.

This rearrangement joins TRBV12-3 or TRBV12-4 to TRBJ1-2, with 9 bases aligning to TRBD1. V was clipped by 7 bases and J by 0 bases; unmatched bases: 12. The CDR3 extends over 17 amino acids. This CDR3 reads CASTSRQGVAANYGYTF. CDR3 sequence (DNA): TGTGCCAGCACCTCGAGACAGGGGGTGGCAGCTAACTATGGCTACACCTTC.

The chain is built from TRBV12-3 or TRBV12-4 and TRBJ2-7; the match to TRBD1 covers 8 bases. J was trimmed by 5 bases and V by 5 bases; bases with no gene match: 8. This CDR3 spans 14 amino acids. The CDR3 DNA reads as TGTGCCAGCAGTACTCGGACAGGGTTTCACGAGCAGTACTTC. It specifies CASSTRTGFHEQYF.

This clonotype appeared a few times. The J gene is TRBJ2-5, the V gene TRBV11-2, with no clear D. The V gene lost 4 bases and the J gene lost 5 bases, with 11 bases spanning the gap. Germline V CDR1 and CDR2: SGHAT, FQNNGV. The CDR3 extends over 13 amino acids. CDR3 nucleotides: TGTGCCAGCAGCTGGGATGGGCAGGAGACCCAGTACTTC. This encodes CASSWDGQETQYF.

There are a few counts of this clonotype. The V and J genes are TRBV3-1 and TRBJ1-3; D is undetermined. V lost 2 bases to trimming and J lost 0 bases, with 2 bases between them. Germline V lookup: CDR1 LGHDT, CDR2 YNNKEL (reference sequence). The CDR3 totals 13 residues. The chain's CDR3 is CASSQYSGNTIYF. In DNA form, the CDR3 reads TGTGCCAGCAGCCAATACTCTGGAAACACCATATATTTT.

This clonotype came up a few times. DNA of the CDR3: TGTGCCAGCAGCCCGACAGGGGCCACTGAAGCTTTCTTT. Its translation is CASSPTGATEAFF. V usage is TRBV12-3 or TRBV12-4 and J usage is TRBJ1-1; 8 bases are shared with TRBD1. The CDR3 sequence is 13 residues long. Trimming took 6 bases from V and 4 from J; bases not matched to a gene: 4.

This clonotype was observed many times. The chain is built from TRBV19 and TRBJ2-7; TRBD2 agrees at 9 bases. Germline CDR1 LNHDA, CDR2 SQIVND (reference sequence). The trim removed 3 bases at V and 0 bases at J, leaving 6 bases unmatched. The length of the CDR3 is 16 residues. CDR3 sequence reads: CASSIYSGRHSYEQYF. In nucleotides, the CDR3 is TGTGCCAGTAGTATTTACAGCGGGAGGCACTCCTACGAGCAGTACTTC.

The CDR3 protein is CSAREGGNQPQHF. Here the CDR3 DNA reads TGCAGTGCTAGAGAGGGGGGCAATCAGCCCCAGCATTTT. V is TRBV20-1 and J is TRBJ1-5; TRBD1 is a possible D gene (5 bases). This CDR3 is built from 13 residues. CDR1 and CDR2 (germline): DFQATT, SNEGSKA (reference sequence). The V and J ends lost 0 bases and 2 bases respectively, with 5 bases between them.

This clonotype was found many times. The chain is built from TRBV2 and TRBJ1-1, with D perhaps TRBD1 (6 bases). The V and J ends lost 6 bases and 0 bases respectively, with 11 bases between them. The CDR3 has 14 amino acids. Per germline, CDR1 SNHLY and CDR2 FYNNEI. CDR3 sequence reads: CASRPRQVNTEAFF. The CDR3 region has the DNA TGTGCCAGCAGGCCAAGACAGGTGAACACTGAAGCTTTCTTT. The complete variable domain, with remaining parts taken from reference TRBV2 and TRBJ1-1, reads EPEVTQTPSHQVTQMGQEVILRCVPISNHLYFYWYRQILGQKVEFLVSFYNNEISEKSEIFDDQFSVERPDGSNFTLKIRSTKLEDSAMYFCASRPRQVNTEAFFGQGTRLTVV.

V and J are TRBV7-6 and TRBJ2-1; no definite D call. Germline CDR1 and CDR2: SGHVS and FNYEAQ. This CDR3 is 13 amino acids long. The V end was cut by 3 bases, the J end by 7 bases, with 10 bases between. The CDR3 reads CASSFRPGNEQFF. CDR3 nucleotide sequence: TGTGCCAGCAGCTTCCGTCCCGGGAATGAGCAGTTCTTC.

In this sample, this clonotype turned up a few times. V is TRBV20-1 and J is TRBJ2-1; D assignment may be TRBD1 or TRBD2 (6 bases each). CDR1 DFQATT and CDR2 SNEGSKA come from the germline V gene (reference sequence). The CDR3 is 17 residues long. V lost 1 base, J lost 0 bases, and 16 bases lay in between. CDR3 sequence reads: CSARGAIGGPSYNEQFF. The CDR3 DNA follows: TGCAGTGCTAGAGGGGCTATCGGGGGCCCCTCCTACAATGAGCAGTTCTTC.

The sample holds a few counts of this clonotype. V gene TRBV20-1 combines with J gene TRBJ1-2, with D perhaps TRBD1 (6 bases). Germline values: CDR1 DFQATT, CDR2 SNEGSKA (reference sequence). The CDR3 contains 17 residues. Trimming left V 0 bases short and J 3 bases short, with 20 bases between. Here the CDR3 reads CSARDCGGADTDYGYTF. The DNA for the CDR3 is TGCAGTGCTAGAGATTGCGGGGGCGCAGACACCGACTATGGCTACACCTTC.

This clonotype was seen a few times. The gene calls are TRBV20-1 and TRBJ2-1; D call uncertain. Trimming removed 3 bases at V and 5 bases at J, with 11 bases between. Germline CDR1 and CDR2: DFQATT and SNEGSKA (reference sequence). This CDR3 is built from 13 residues. CDR3 region: CSASQQVNNEQFF. The CDR3 nucleotides are TGCAGTGCTAGTCAGCAGGTCAACAATGAGCAGTTCTTC.

V usage is TRBV13 and J usage is TRBJ2-7; tentatively, D is TRBD1 (6 bases). Germline CDR1 PRHDT, CDR2 FYEKMQ (reference sequence). CDR3 length: 15 residues. Trimming stripped 0 bases from V and 7 bases from J, with 16 bases between. The CDR3 bases are TGTGCCAGCAGCTTAGGCTTAAACAGGGTCGGAGAGCAGTACTTC. This codes for CASSLGLNRVGEQYF.

This clonotype was counted a few times. V is TRBV18 and J is TRBJ2-7; a possible D gene is TRBD1 (6 bases). The CDR3 consists of 14 residues. The V gene lost 1 base and the J gene lost 3 bases, with 10 bases spanning the gap. CDR1 KGHSH and CDR2 LQKENI come from the germline V gene. The CDR3 region is CASSPQGHNYEQYF. In DNA, the CDR3 is TGTGCCAGCTCACCACAGGGACATAACTACGAGCAGTACTTC.

The V and J genes are TRBV20-1 and TRBJ2-1; 12 bases line up with TRBD2. V lost 6 bases to trimming and J lost 7 bases; unmatched junction nucleotides: 13. This CDR3 is 16 amino acids long. CDR1 and CDR2 from the germline V gene are DFQATT and SNEGSKA (reference sequence). DNA of the CDR3: TGCAGTGCGCATCTGACTAGCGGGAGTTCGGGAAATGAGCAGTTCTTC. As protein: CSAHLTSGSSGNEQFF.

This clonotype came up a few times. The rearrangement joins TRBV6-6 to TRBJ2-7, with 9 bases lining up with TRBD1. The CDR3 loop spans 14 amino acids. CDR1 MNHNY and CDR2 SVGAGI come from the germline V gene (reference sequence). V lost 4 bases, J lost 7 bases, and 8 bases stayed unmatched. CDR3 in DNA: TGTGCCAGCAGTTCAAGGGACAGGGTCACAGAGCAGTACTTC. Translation gives CASSSRDRVTEQYF.

The chain employs TRBV7-8 and TRBJ2-5; D is perhaps TRBD2 (5 bases). The V and J ends lost 5 bases and 2 bases respectively, with 9 bases between them. Looked up from germline, CDR1 is SGHVS and CDR2 is FQNEAQ. This CDR3 is 13 amino acids long. CDR3: CASSRDYQETQYF. The CDR3 DNA follows: TGTGCCAGCAGCCGAGACTATCAAGAGACCCAGTACTTC.

This clonotype was seen a handful of times. The J gene is TRBJ2-7, the V gene TRBV7-2; D assignment may be TRBD1 or TRBD2 (6 bases each). Germline CDR1 and CDR2: SGHTA and FQGNSA. Trimming removed 6 bases at V and 2 bases at J, with 17 bases between. The CDR3 totals 15 residues. DNA for the CDR3: TGTGCCAGCAGGGGAGACACGGGGGCGACCTACGAGCAGTACTTC. This codes for CASRGDTGATYEQYF.

This clonotype has more than one count but fewer than ten. The genes are TRBV9 and TRBJ2-3, with 7 bases lining up with TRBD2. Trimming cost V 4 bases and J 4 bases; bases outside gene matches: 9. This CDR3 is built from 15 residues. Germline loops: CDR1 SGDLS, CDR2 YYNGEE. This CDR3 is CASSPRTRGSDTQYF. The CDR3 DNA follows: TGTGCCAGCAGCCCAAGGACTAGAGGATCAGATACGCAGTATTTT.

In its sample, this clonotype was seen many times. The J gene is TRBJ2-1, the V gene TRBV7-6; TRBD1 matches 7 bases. V shed 4 bases and J 6 bases; nucleotides not matched to a gene: 6. The CDR3 contains 14 residues. Germline CDR1 SGHVS, CDR2 FNYEAQ. CDR3 region: CASSSTGRSNEQFF. The CDR3 nucleotides read TGTGCCAGCAGCTCGACAGGGCGCTCCAATGAGCAGTTCTTC.

The chain uses TRBV20-1 and TRBJ2-3; 8 bases line up with TRBD2. V lost 5 bases, J lost 5 bases, and 12 bases stayed unmatched. This CDR3 has 15 residues. Germline lookup yields CDR1 DFQATT and CDR2 SNEGSKA (reference sequence). CDR3 DNA sequence: TGCAGTGCTGAGACGTACGGGAGGGCCATAGATACGCAGTATTTT. It codes for CSAETYGRAIDTQYF.

The sample holds many counts of this clonotype. The chain has TRBV6-5 and TRBJ1-2; a possible D gene is TRBD1 (6 bases). This CDR3 region has 14 residues. Per the germline V gene, CDR1 is MNHEY and CDR2 is SVGAGI. Trimming pared 5 bases from V and 3 bases from J, leaving 13 bases between. The CDR3 here is CASSPRGVDYGYTF. CDR3 nucleotide sequence: TGTGCCAGCAGTCCCAGGGGAGTAGACTATGGCTACACCTTC.

This clonotype was counted only a few times. The V call is TRBV7-9, the J call TRBJ2-3; the match to TRBD2 covers 14 bases. Per germline, CDR1 SEHNR and CDR2 FQNEAQ (reference sequence). The CDR3 length is 16 residues. V shed 5 bases, J shed 4 bases, and the junction held 5 bases outside the gene matches. CDR3: CASSLGTSGGPDTQYF. CDR3 sequence (DNA): TGTGCCAGCAGCCTTGGGACTAGCGGGGGTCCAGATACGCAGTATTTT. Full variable domain (outside the CDR3, taken from reference TRBV7-9 and TRBJ2-3): DTGVSQNPRHKITKRGQNVTFRCDPISEHNRLYWYRQTLGQGPEFLTYFQNEAQLEKSRLLSDRFSAERPKGSFSTLEIQRTEQGDSAMYLCASSLGTSGGPDTQYFGPGTRLTVL.

The chain couples TRBV30 to TRBJ1-1; no reliable D call. V was trimmed by 4 bases and J by 2 bases, leaving 11 bases between them. The CDR3 extends over 13 amino acids. The germline V gene encodes CDR1 GTSNPN and CDR2 SVGIG (reference sequence). CDR3 sequence (DNA): TGTGCCTGGATCCAGGAGGGAAACACTGAAGCTTTCTTT. It is translated as CAWIQEGNTEAFF. Combining the CDR3 with reference TRBV30 and TRBJ1-1 gives the whole variable domain SQTIHQWPATLVQPVGSPLSLECTVEGTSNPNLYWYRQAAGRGLQLLFYSVGIGQISSEVPQNLSASRPQDRQFILSSKKLLLSDSGFYLCAWIQEGNTEAFFGQGTRLTVV.

There are many counts of this clonotype. The V and J genes are TRBV7-8 and TRBJ1-1; possible D gene TRBD1, 6 bases. Germline V gene sequence: CDR1 SGHVS, CDR2 FQNEAQ. Trimming cost V 5 bases and J 2 bases, with 15 bases left between them. This CDR3 comprises 15 residues. The CDR3 loop reads CASSPQGVGNTEAFF. The CDR3 nucleotides read TGTGCCAGCAGCCCACAGGGAGTGGGAAACACTGAAGCTTTCTTT.

This clonotype was counted only a few times. V usage is TRBV7-9 and J usage is TRBJ2-7; TRBD1 aligns across 12 bases. The CDR3 runs 15 residues. Germline lookup yields CDR1 SEHNR and CDR2 FQNEAQ (reference sequence). Losses at the gene ends were 5 bases for V and 4 bases for J; bases not matched to a gene: 6. The CDR3 spells CASSPGTGGLYEQYF. The CDR3 region has the DNA TGTGCCAGCAGCCCAGGGACAGGGGGCCTATACGAGCAGTACTTC.

This clonotype has only a few counts. The rearrangement uses TRBV20-1 and TRBJ2-7, with 7 bases fitting TRBD2. The trim removed 0 bases at V and 4 bases at J, leaving 6 bases unmatched. The germline V gene has CDR1 DFQATT and CDR2 SNEGSKA (reference sequence). CDR3 length: 14 amino acids. DNA for the CDR3: TGCAGTGCTAGAGATATGGGCGGGAGATACGAGCAGTACTTC. Protein sequence: CSARDMGGRYEQYF.